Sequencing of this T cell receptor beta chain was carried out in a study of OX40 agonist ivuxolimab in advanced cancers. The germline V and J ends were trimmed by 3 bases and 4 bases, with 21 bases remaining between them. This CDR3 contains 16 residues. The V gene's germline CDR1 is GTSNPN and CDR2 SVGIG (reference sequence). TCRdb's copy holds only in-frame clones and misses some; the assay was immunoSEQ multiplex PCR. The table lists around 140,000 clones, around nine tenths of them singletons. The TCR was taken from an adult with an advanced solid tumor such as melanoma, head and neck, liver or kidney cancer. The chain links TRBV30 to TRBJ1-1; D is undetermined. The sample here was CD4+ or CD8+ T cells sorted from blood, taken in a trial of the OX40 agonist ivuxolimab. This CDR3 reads CAWRSKGDELRTEAFF. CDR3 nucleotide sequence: TGTGCCTGGAGATCCAAGGGCGACGAGCTTCGCACTGAAGCTTTCTTT.